These T cell receptor beta chains were read from a single sample in a study of regulatory T cells in long-lasting Graves disease. TCRdb itself ran the multiplex PCR reads through MiXCR, one entry per CDR3 protein. The sample shows some 370,000 distinct CDR3 sequences, 20% to 25% of them seen only once. Sequenced here: peripheral blood mononuclear cells (PBMCs), sampled when the disease was refractory, from a patient treated with antithyroid drugs. These receptors all stem from a female donor with Graves disease. Both conserved end residues are part of each CDR3. A D gene is named only where the DNA matches it firmly. Only part of the rows carry a size: once, few, many, or a class if the clone is expanded.

TRBJ2-2	NA	TRBV6-1	many	CASSEVARDYTGELFF	TGTGCCAGCAGTGAAGTCGCCCGGGATTACACCGGGGAGCTGTTTTTT
TRBJ2-2	TRBD2	TRBV9	few	CASSPRTSGRSGELFF	TGTGCCAGCAGCCCTAGGACTAGCGGGAGGTCCGGGGAGCTGTTTTTT
TRBJ1-2	NA	TRBV20-1	many	CSASMVGGSGYTF	TGCAGTGCTAGTATGGTTGGAGGGTCGGGCTACACCTTC
TRBJ2-5	TRBD1	TRBV19	NA	CATSQQGAPSTQYF	TGTGCCACCAGTCAGCAGGGGGCTCCGAGCACCCAGTACTTC
TRBJ2-7	NA	TRBV6-1	few	CASTTHNSYGQYF	TGTGCCAGCACTACTCACAATTCCTACGGGCAGTACTTC
TRBJ2-5	NA	TRBV27	many	CASSLLSGGGQETQYF	TGTGCCAGCAGTCTCCTTAGCGGTGGGGGACAAGAGACCCAGTACTTC
TRBJ2-2	NA	TRBV7-7	many	CASSERANTGELFF	TGTGCTAGCAGCGAGCGGGCGAACACCGGGGAGCTGTTTTTT
TRBJ2-7	TRBD1	TRBV28	many	CASSSLDRDRTYEQYF	TGTGCCAGCAGTTCTCTCGACCGGGACAGAACCTACGAGCAGTACTTC
TRBJ1-4	NA	TRBV6-1	NA	CASSLIGGGVFF	TGTGCCAGCAGTCTAATCGGAGGAGGGGTGTTTTTT
TRBJ2-2	NA	TRBV9	NA	CASSVDALVAGELFF	TGTGCCAGCAGCGTAGACGCGTTAGTGGCCGGGGAGCTGTTTTTT
TRBJ1-1	NA	TRBV28	many	CASSPGPPEAFF	TGTGCCAGCAGTCCAGGGCCGCCTGAAGCTTTCTTT
TRBJ1-2	NA	TRBV2	many	CASSEGGPGGYTF	TGTGCCAGCAGTGAAGGGGGGCCGGGTGGCTACACCTTC
TRBJ2-7	NA	TRBV7-2	many	CASSLGVGYEQYF	TGTGCCAGCAGCCTAGGGGTCGGGTACGAGCAGTACTTC
TRBJ1-1	TRBD1	TRBV7-2	many	CASSPGTGGVGAFF	TGTGCCAGCAGCCCAGGGACAGGGGGCGTTGGGGCTTTCTTT
TRBJ1-1	TRBD1	TRBV4-1	NA	CASSLSGTVGTEAFF	TGCGCCAGCAGCCTTTCCGGGACAGTGGGAACTGAAGCTTTCTTT
TRBJ2-7	TRBD2	TRBV6-9	many	CASSYSNLLAGVYEQYF	TGTGCCAGCAGTTACTCGAACCTCCTAGCGGGAGTTTACGAGCAGTACTTC
TRBJ2-7	NA	TRBV27	few	CASSLSGDTPRYEQYF	TGTGCCAGCAGTTTAAGTGGGGACACACCACGTTACGAGCAGTACTTC
TRBJ2-6	NA	TRBV18	NA	CASSPPLGVRSGANVLTF	TGTGCCAGCTCACCACCACTAGGGGTTCGCTCTGGGGCCAACGTCCTGACTTTC
TRBJ2-5	NA	TRBV28	many	CASSVILGNQETQYF	TGTGCCAGCAGTGTGATACTGGGGAACCAAGAGACCCAGTACTTC
TRBJ2-1	NA	TRBV12-3/TRBV12-4	NA	CASSRTMSSYNEQFF	TGTGCCAGCAGTAGAACGATGTCCTCCTACAATGAGCAGTTCTTC
TRBJ1-2	TRBD1	TRBV29-1	many	CSVRTGGENGYTF	TGCAGCGTACGGACAGGGGGCGAGAATGGCTACACCTTC
TRBJ2-4	NA	TRBV7-2	NA	CASSSVIASWGKNIQYF	TGTGCCAGCAGCTCCGTTATTGCTTCGTGGGGCAAAAACATTCAGTACTTC
TRBJ1-1	NA	TRBV30	many	CAWSVEDEAFF	TGTGCCTGGAGTGTTGAAGACGAAGCTTTCTTT
TRBJ1-6	NA	TRBV28	few	CASSFFQSHSPLHF	TGTGCCAGCAGTTTTTTTCAGTCCCATTCACCCCTCCACTTT
TRBJ1-2	NA	TRBV18	many	CASSPAANYGYTF	TGTGCCAGCTCACCGGCCGCTAACTATGGCTACACCTTC
TRBJ2-7	TRBD1	TRBV29-1	NA	CSVGQGIAYEQYF	TGCAGCGTGGGACAGGGTATCGCCTACGAGCAGTACTTC
TRBJ2-7	TRBD2	TRBV28	many	CASSRTRSSEQYF	TGTGCCAGCAGCAGGACTAGGTCGAGCGAGCAGTACTTC
TRBJ1-1	TRBD1	TRBV6-1	NA	CASRGQGIAEAFF	TGTGCCAGCAGGGGACAGGGGATTGCTGAAGCTTTCTTT
TRBJ2-7	NA	TRBV25-1	few	CASSESPPFLNYEQYF	TGTGCCAGCAGTGAATCTCCCCCCTTCTTAAACTACGAGCAGTACTTC
TRBJ2-2	NA	TRBV4-3	NA	CASSQADWTVTGELFF	TGCGCCAGCAGCCAAGCTGATTGGACAGTCACCGGGGAGCTGTTTTTT
TRBJ1-2	TRBD1	TRBV12-3/TRBV12-4	NA	CASSFTSTGGGGYTF	TGTGCCAGCAGTTTTACCTCGACAGGGGGGGGTGGCTACACCTTC
TRBJ2-7	TRBD2	TRBV7-2	many	CASSWSTSGIGYEQYF	TGTGCCAGCAGCTGGAGCACTAGCGGGATTGGCTACGAGCAGTACTTC
TRBJ1-4	NA	TRBV20-1	NA	CSARLRQVSNEKLFF	TGCAGTGCTAGACTCCGCCAGGTGTCTAATGAAAAACTGTTTTTT
TRBJ2-1	TRBD2	TRBV11-2	NA	CASSPLAGGGEQFF	TGTGCCAGCAGTCCACTAGCGGGCGGGGGTGAGCAGTTCTTC
TRBJ2-5	TRBD2	TRBV19	few	CATRRTSRKQQETQYF	TGTGCCACCCGCCGGACTAGCCGAAAACAACAAGAGACCCAGTACTTC
TRBJ2-7	TRBD2	TRBV20-1	many	CSARALAGASYEQYF	TGCAGTGCTAGAGCTCTAGCGGGAGCGTCCTACGAGCAGTACTTC
TRBJ2-6	NA	TRBV11-1	NA	CASSFRSGANVLTF	TGTGCCAGCAGCTTCCGATCCGGGGCCAACGTCCTGACTTTC
TRBJ2-5	NA	TRBV24-1	many	CATSDIYQETQYF	TGTGCCACCAGTGATATCTACCAAGAGACCCAGTACTTC
TRBJ1-4	NA	TRBV19	many	CASSLEGGKHEKLFF	TGTGCCAGTAGTCTCGAAGGAGGAAAACACGAAAAACTGTTTTTT
TRBJ1-2	NA	TRBV2	few	CASSVGTGYGYTF	TGTGCCAGCAGTGTTGGGACGGGCTATGGCTACACCTTC
TRBJ2-7	TRBD2	TRBV6-2/TRBV6-3	few	CASSTSGTAPYEQYF	TGTGCCAGCAGTACCAGCGGGACTGCCCCGTACGAGCAGTACTTC